These 13 T cell receptor beta chains were sequenced from one sample in a study of T cells in localized non-small cell lung cancer. Here immunoSEQ multiplex PCR was the method, and the copy in TCRdb shows in-frame clones only, minus some. The sample holds approximately 64,000 clones, 85% to 90% seen once. The sample was peripheral blood, taken before any cancer treatment. These receptor sequences come from a woman aged 40 to 75 with stage I lung adenocarcinoma.

The chain employs TRBV6-5 and TRBJ1-1; 8 bases are a match to TRBD1. Germline-derived CDR1 and CDR2 are MNHEY and SVGAGI. The CDR3 totals 14 residues. V shed 5 bases, J shed 1 base, and the junction held 3 bases outside the gene matches. For the CDR3, the DNA is TGTGCCAGCAGTCCGGACAGGGAGAACACTGAAGCTTTCTTT. It encodes CASSPDRENTEAFF.

The gene calls are TRBV20-1 and TRBJ1-1; D unresolved. Trimming pared 6 bases from V and 1 base from J, leaving 6 bases between. Germline V lookup: CDR1 DFQATT, CDR2 SNEGSKA (reference sequence). The CDR3 sequence is 11 residues long. For the CDR3, the DNA is TGCAGTGCCTCGTCGAACACTGAAGCTTTCTTT. This translates into CSASSNTEAFF.

This chain links TRBV6-1 with TRBJ2-7; D may be TRBD2 (7 bases). The CDR3 is 15 residues long. CDR1 is MNHNS, CDR2 SASEGT, per germline. V was shortened by 6 bases and J by 1 base, with 16 bases between the two germline ends. CDR3 loop: CASSGGGGGSYEQYF. For the CDR3, the DNA is TGTGCCAGCAGCGGAGGGGGAGGGGGATCCTACGAGCAGTACTTC.

V is TRBV2 and J is TRBJ2-7; TRBD1 matches at 8 bases. The CDR3 is made up of 13 amino acids. Per the germline V gene, CDR1 is SNHLY and CDR2 is FYNNEI. J gave up 4 bases and V 4 bases, and 3 bases lay outside the gene matches. The CDR3 is CASSGGTGYEQYF. The CDR3, as DNA: TGTGCCAGCAGTGGCGGGACAGGATACGAGCAGTACTTC.

The V and J genes are TRBV7-8 and TRBJ1-1; D gene unclear. The CDR3 is made up of 14 amino acids. The germline gives CDR1 SGHVS, CDR2 FQNEAQ. The ends were cut back, 0 bases at V and 10 bases at J, with 15 bases in the middle. In DNA form, the CDR3 reads TGTGCCAGCAGCTTAGCGTCCGGGTTGTTACGAGCTTTCTTT. This translates into CASSLASGLLRAFF. The full variable domain, rest sourced from reference TRBV7-8 and TRBJ1-1, is GAGVSQSPRYKVAKRGQDVALRCDPISGHVSLFWYQQALGQGPEFLTYFQNEAQLDKSGLPSDRFFAERPEGSVSTLKIQRTQQEDSAVYLCASSLASGLLRAFFGQGTRLTVV.

The genes are TRBV6-6 and TRBJ1-5; the match to TRBD1 covers 8 bases. CDR1 MNHNY and CDR2 SVGAGI come from the germline V gene (reference sequence). The CDR3 runs 16 residues. With 5 bases clipped from V and 2 bases from J, the junction kept 8 bases outside the gene matches. CDR3 in amino acids: CASSQTGEEGNQPQHF. The CDR3 bases are TGTGCCAGCAGTCAGACAGGGGAGGAAGGCAATCAGCCCCAGCATTTT.

This CDR3 reads CASSIEGTGERGELFF. The CDR3, as DNA: TGTGCCAGTAGTATAGAAGGGACTGGGGAAAGAGGGGAGCTGTTTTTT. The chain links TRBV19 to TRBJ2-2, with a possible D match to TRBD2 (6 bases). The CDR3 length is 16 residues. Germline CDR1 reads LNHDA; CDR2 reads SQIVND (reference sequence). The V and J ends lost 0 bases and 8 bases respectively, with 16 bases between them.

The chain links TRBV5-5 to TRBJ2-2, with 9 bases identical to TRBD2. CDR1 is SGHKS, CDR2 YYEKEE, per germline (reference sequence). The length of the CDR3 is 14 residues. V was clipped by 5 bases and J by 6 bases; unmatched bases: 5. The CDR3 DNA follows: TGTGCCAGCAGACATAGCGGGAGCGCCGGGGAGCTGTTTTTT. Amino acid sequence: CASRHSGSAGELFF.

The V and J genes are TRBV2 and TRBJ2-3, with 15 bases aligning to TRBD2. CDR3 length: 16 residues. Germline assignment: CDR1 SNHLY and CDR2 FYNNEI. The ends lost 6 bases at V and 6 bases at J; junction bases unmatched: 7. CDR3: CASRGGLAGGLDTQYF. The CDR3 coding sequence is TGTGCCAGCAGGGGGGGACTAGCGGGAGGTTTGGATACGCAGTATTTT.

The chain employs TRBV29-1 and TRBJ1-1; no clear D. The germline CDR1 and CDR2 sequences are SQVTM and ANQGSEA. The CDR3 has 13 residues. V was trimmed by 5 bases and J by 2 bases, leaving 12 bases between them. CDR3 sequence (DNA): TGCAGCGTTCTGTTCCAGGTAAACACTGAAGCTTTCTTT. This translates into CSVLFQVNTEAFF.

V gene TRBV15 combines with J gene TRBJ2-7; D gene ambiguous. This CDR3 comprises 17 residues. The germline V gene has CDR1 LNHNV and CDR2 YYDKDF (reference sequence). The V end was cut by 2 bases, the J end by 0 bases, with 17 bases between. Written as DNA, the CDR3 is TGTGCCACCAGCAGATCCTATGGGGTCCCGAGCTCCTACGAGCAGTACTTC. This encodes CATSRSYGVPSSYEQYF. The whole variable domain, remainder taken from reference TRBV15 and TRBJ2-7, is DAMVIQNPRYQVTQFGKPVTLSCSQTLNHNVMYWYQQKSSQAPKLLFHYYDKDFNNEADTPDNFQSRRPNTSFCFLDIRSPGLGDTAMYLCATSRSYGVPSSYEQYFGPGTRLTVT.

V gene TRBV7-9 combines with J gene TRBJ1-3; TRBD1 might be the D (5 bases). This CDR3 region has 15 residues. Germline V CDR1 and CDR2: SEHNR, FQNEAQ (reference sequence). Trimming took 5 bases from V and 0 from J, leaving 11 bases between them. This CDR3 is CASSHEGISGNTIYF. In nucleotides, the CDR3 is TGTGCCAGCAGCCACGAGGGGATCTCTGGAAACACCATATATTTT. The entire variable domain, with the rest obtained from reference TRBV7-9 and TRBJ1-3, is as follows: DTGVSQNPRHKITKRGQNVTFRCDPISEHNRLYWYRQTLGQGPEFLTYFQNEAQLEKSRLLSDRFSAERPKGSFSTLEIQRTEQGDSAMYLCASSHEGISGNTIYFGEGSWLTVV.

This clone has only one observation. The rearrangement joins TRBV30 to TRBJ2-7, with D possibly being TRBD1 or TRBD2 (6 bases each). V was cut by 3 bases and J by 2 bases, with 11 bases left in between. Germline CDR1 and CDR2: GTSNPN and SVGIG (reference sequence). The CDR3 has 13 amino acids. The CDR3 here is CAWSPGEAYEQYF. CDR3 sequence (DNA): TGTGCCTGGAGCCCAGGGGAGGCCTACGAGCAGTACTTC.